This is a list of T cell receptor beta chains from one sample in a study of T cells after yellow fever vaccination. TCRdb re-derived calls from the 5' RACE reads in MiXCR, one entry per CDR3 protein. The data show approximately 550,000 distinct CDR3 sequences, about a fifth seen once. Sequencing used PBMCs, obtained 15 days after the yellow fever booster vaccination. These receptors all come from a young man who received the YFV17D yellow fever vaccine. Each CDR3 is given with its conserved first and last residue. The D gene is left open where the match is weak. Rows may omit the clone size; those that give it use once, few, many or a size class.

V	D	size	J	CDR3	DNA
TRBV25-1	.	.	TRBJ2-7	CASSEPGTIYEQYF	TGTGCCAGCAGTGAACCGGGGACAATCTACGAGCAGTACTTC
TRBV6-6	.	few	TRBJ2-1	CASRPGQNEQFF	TGTGCCAGCAGACCGGGTCAGAATGAGCAGTTCTTC
TRBV20-1	TRBD2	.	TRBJ2-5	CCARDLTSAIQETQYF	TGCTGTGCTAGAGATCTGACTAGCGCGATCCAAGAGACCCAGTACTTC
TRBV3-1	.	few	TRBJ2-3	CARRRLAKSTDTQYF	TGTGCCAGAAGGAGATTAGCGAAAAGCACAGATACGCAGTATTTT
TRBV7-9	TRBD2	few	TRBJ2-1	CASSPSSGQVSEQFF	TGTGCCAGCAGCCCCTCTAGCGGGCAAGTGTCGGAGCAGTTCTTC
TRBV20-1	TRBD2	.	TRBJ2-7	CSAPPGTSGYEQYF	TGCAGTGCTCCGCCCGGGACTAGCGGCTACGAGCAGTACTTC
TRBV7-6	TRBD2	few	TRBJ2-1	CASSVTSGWDEQFF	TGTGCCAGCAGCGTGACTAGCGGGTGGGATGAGCAGTTCTTC
TRBV6-8	TRBD2	few	TRBJ2-7	CAGCGAGDYEQYF	TGTGCCGGGTGCGGAGCGGGAGATTACGAGCAGTACTTC
TRBV5-5	.	.	TRBJ2-1	CASSLAVVGLEFF	TGTGCCAGCAGCTTGGCCGTTGTGGGGTTGGAGTTCTTC
TRBV5-1	.	.	TRBJ2-7	CASSLSPDYEQYF	TGCGCCAGCAGCTTGAGCCCAGACTACGAGCAGTACTTC
TRBV7-2	.	.	TRBJ2-3	CASRPVGDTQYF	TGTGCCAGCCGCCCGGTGGGGGATACGCAGTATTTT
TRBV6-1	.	.	TRBJ2-7	CASRMRTGLGIYEQYF	TGTGCCAGCAGAATGCGAACGGGACTGGGAATCTACGAGCAGTACTTC
TRBV28	TRBD2	.	TRBJ2-1	CASEGLAGGRYNEQFF	TGTGCCAGCGAGGGACTAGCGGGAGGACGATACAATGAGCAGTTCTTC
TRBV5-1	TRBD2	few	TRBJ2-5	CASSVGTAGGETQYF	TGCGCCAGCAGCGTTGGGACAGCGGGGGGAGAGACCCAGTACTTC
TRBV27	.	.	TRBJ2-7	CASRPLGNPYEQYF	TGTGCCAGCAGACCCCTTGGGAACCCTTACGAGCAGTACTTC
TRBV29-1	.	.	TRBJ2-5	CSVGGGTSETQYF	TGCAGCGTTGGGGGTGGGACCTCGGAGACCCAGTACTTC
TRBV7-2	.	.	TRBJ2-1	CASSSPRPGEQFF	TGTGCCAGCAGCTCCCCCCGACCAGGAGAGCAGTTCTTC
TRBV6-5	TRBD1	.	TRBJ2-5	CASSSTLGQGKRTQYF	TGTGCCAGCAGTTCCACTCTAGGACAGGGAAAGAGGACCCAGTACTTC
TRBV29-1	TRBD2	few	TRBJ2-7	CSVGLAGMGYEQYF	TGCAGCGTTGGACTAGCGGGAATGGGCTACGAGCAGTACTTC
TRBV7-2	.	.	TRBJ2-7	CASSLVSTGEYEQYF	TGTGCCAGCAGCTTAGTTTCCACGGGGGAATACGAGCAGTACTTC
TRBV7-2	.	.	TRBJ2-1	CASSLAVDSYNEQFF	TGTGCCAGCAGCCTTGCGGTGGACTCCTACAATGAGCAGTTCTTC
TRBV5-1	.	many	TRBJ1-4	CASSLGQGPDGEKLFF	TGCGCCAGCAGCTTGGGGCAGGGCCCCGACGGTGAAAAACTGTTTTTT
TRBV15	.	.	TRBJ2-1	CATSRDGGTQLGDEQFF	TGTGCCACCAGCAGAGACGGTGGGACCCAACTCGGCGATGAGCAGTTCTTC
TRBV4-3	TRBD1	.	TRBJ2-7	CASSHTQGPYEQYF	TGCGCCAGCAGCCACACACAGGGGCCCTACGAGCAGTACTTC